Reported below is one TCR beta chain. This specimen belongs to a study of OX40 agonist ivuxolimab in advanced cancers. The V gene's germline CDR1 is SNHLY and CDR2 FYNNEI. CDR3 length equals 15 residues. Trimming cost V 6 bases and J 6 bases; bases outside gene matches: 6. This table comes from immunoSEQ multiplex PCR, and its TCRdb copy is limited to in-frame clones, with some not included. The sample has 75,000 to 100,000 clones; 90% are singletons. Individuals having autoimmune disease history or systemic immunosuppression were not enrolled. This sequence originates from an adult with an advanced solid tumor such as melanoma, head and neck, liver or kidney cancer. The source material was CD4+ or CD8+ T cells sorted from blood, sampled in a trial of the OX40 agonist ivuxolimab. This rearrangement joins TRBV2 to TRBJ2-1, with 12 bases that match TRBD2. The CDR3: CASRGLAGTSNEQFF. The CDR3 DNA reads TGTGCCAGCAGAGGACTAGCGGGAACCTCCAATGAGCAGTTCTTC.